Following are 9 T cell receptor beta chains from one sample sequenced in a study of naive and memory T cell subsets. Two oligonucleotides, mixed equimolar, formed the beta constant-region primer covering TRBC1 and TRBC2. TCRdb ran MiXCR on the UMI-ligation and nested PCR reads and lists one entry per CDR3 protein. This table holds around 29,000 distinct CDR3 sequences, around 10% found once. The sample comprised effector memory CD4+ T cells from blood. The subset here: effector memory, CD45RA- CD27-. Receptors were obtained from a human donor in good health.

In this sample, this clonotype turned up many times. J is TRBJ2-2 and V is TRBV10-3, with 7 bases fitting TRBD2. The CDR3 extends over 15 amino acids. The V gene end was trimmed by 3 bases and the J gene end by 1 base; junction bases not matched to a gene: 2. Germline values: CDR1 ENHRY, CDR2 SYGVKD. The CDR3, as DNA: TGTGCCATCAGTGACAGCGGGATGAACACCGGGGAGCTGTTTTTT. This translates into CAISDSGMNTGELFF.

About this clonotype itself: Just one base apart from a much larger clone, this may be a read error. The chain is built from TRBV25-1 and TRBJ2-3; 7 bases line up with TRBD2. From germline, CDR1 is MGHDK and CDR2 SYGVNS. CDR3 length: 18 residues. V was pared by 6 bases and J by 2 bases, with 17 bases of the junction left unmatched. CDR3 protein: CASSPGREAHRNTDTQYF. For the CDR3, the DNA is TGTGCCAGCAGCCCTGGGAGGGAAGCCCACCGAAACACAGATACGCAGTATTTT.

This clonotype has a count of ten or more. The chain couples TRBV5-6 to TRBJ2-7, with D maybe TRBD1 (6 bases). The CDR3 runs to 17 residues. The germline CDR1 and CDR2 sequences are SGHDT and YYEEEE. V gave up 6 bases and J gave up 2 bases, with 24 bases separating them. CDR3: CASISAFRTDDAYEQYF. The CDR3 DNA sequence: TGTGCCAGCATCTCCGCCTTCAGGACAGACGATGCCTACGAGCAGTACTTC.

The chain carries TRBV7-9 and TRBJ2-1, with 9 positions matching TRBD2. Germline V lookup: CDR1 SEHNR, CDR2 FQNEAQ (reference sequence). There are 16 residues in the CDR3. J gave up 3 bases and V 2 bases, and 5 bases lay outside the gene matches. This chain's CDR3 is CASSLTGTSRYNEQFF. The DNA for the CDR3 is TGTGCCAGCAGCTTAACCGGGACTAGCCGCTACAATGAGCAGTTCTTC.

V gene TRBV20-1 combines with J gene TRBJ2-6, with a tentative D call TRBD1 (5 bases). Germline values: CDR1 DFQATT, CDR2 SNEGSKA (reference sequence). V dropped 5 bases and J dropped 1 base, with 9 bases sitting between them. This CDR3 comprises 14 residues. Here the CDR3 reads CSAPSGSGANVLTF. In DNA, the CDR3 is TGCAGTGCTCCCTCAGGGTCTGGGGCCAACGTCCTGACTTTC.

CDR3 bases: TGTGCCAGCAGTGACAGGATAAATTCACCCCTCCACTTT. This codes for CASSDRINSPLHF. This sequence joins TRBV6-1 and TRBJ1-6, with unresolved D. There are 13 residues in the CDR3. Germline CDR1 is MNHNS and CDR2 is SASEGT. The V end was cut by 3 bases, the J end by 7 bases, with 7 bases between.

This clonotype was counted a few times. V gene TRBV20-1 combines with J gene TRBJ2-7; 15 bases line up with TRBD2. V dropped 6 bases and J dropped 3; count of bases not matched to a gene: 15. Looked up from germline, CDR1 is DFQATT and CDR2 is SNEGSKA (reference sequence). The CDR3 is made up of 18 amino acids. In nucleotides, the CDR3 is TGCAGTGCACCACGAGAGGGACTAGCGGGAGGAGCACGCTACGAGCAGTACTTC. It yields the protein CSAPREGLAGGARYEQYF.

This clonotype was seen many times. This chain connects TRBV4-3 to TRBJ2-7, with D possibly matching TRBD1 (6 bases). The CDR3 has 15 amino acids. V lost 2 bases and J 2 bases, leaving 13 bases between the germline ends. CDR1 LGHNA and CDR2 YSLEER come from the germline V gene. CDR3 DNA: TGCGCCAGCAGCCAACTGTTCGGACAGACCTACGAGCAGTACTTC. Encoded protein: CASSQLFGQTYEQYF.

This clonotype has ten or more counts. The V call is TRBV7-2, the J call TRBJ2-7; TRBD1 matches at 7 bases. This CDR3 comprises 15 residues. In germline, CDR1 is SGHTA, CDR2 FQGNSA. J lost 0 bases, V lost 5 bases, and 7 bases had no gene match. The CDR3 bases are TGTGCCAGCAGCCCGAGTGGGACAGCCTCCTACGAGCAGTACTTC. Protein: CASSPSGTASYEQYF.